The 14 T cell receptor beta chains given below trace back to one sample, sequenced in a study of control samples from healthy donors and cancer patients. Repertoires were generated with immunoSEQ multiplex PCR, while TCRdb's copy carries only in-frame clones and drops some. The table has 75,000 to 95,000 clones, about nine tenths seen once; the top ten hold more than 3.5%. The sample consisted of blood. These receptors were taken from a woman younger than 35 in good health.

The chain joins TRBV9 to TRBJ1-3; the match to TRBD1 covers 7 bases. With V trimmed by 0 bases and J by 7 bases, 10 bases remained unmatched. Germline lookup yields CDR1 SGDLS and CDR2 YYNGEE. There are 16 residues in the CDR3. The CDR3 region is CASSVATSGGWNTIYF. As DNA, the CDR3 is TGTGCCAGCAGCGTAGCTACGTCAGGGGGATGGAACACCATATATTTT.

The gene calls are TRBV6-1 and TRBJ1-5; D perhaps matches TRBD1 (5 bases). The V gene's germline CDR1 is MNHNS and CDR2 SASEGT. The length of the CDR3 is 14 residues. V was pared by 2 bases and J by 6 bases, with 11 bases between. DNA of the CDR3: TGTGCCAGCAGTGAATCCGGGGGAGGTCAGCCCCAGCATTTT. It codes for CASSESGGGQPQHF.

In its sample, this clone was seen once. The chain has TRBV6-1 and TRBJ2-1; maybe TRBD2 (5 bases). Trimming pared 1 base from V and 2 bases from J, leaving 12 bases between. CDR1 is MNHNS and CDR2 is SASEGT in the germline V gene. This CDR3 region has 16 residues. The CDR3, as DNA: TGTGCCAGCAGTGAAGATTTCAGCGGAGCCTACAATGAGCAGTTCTTC. It translates to CASSEDFSGAYNEQFF.

The chain carries TRBV6-2 or TRBV6-3 and TRBJ2-7; TRBD1 or TRBD2 may be the D gene (5 bases each). CDR1 MNHEY and CDR2 SVGEGT come from the germline V gene. The CDR3 runs to 16 residues. The ends were cut back, 7 bases at V and 0 bases at J, with 19 bases in the middle. The CDR3 coding sequence is TGTGCCAGCATCCCTGCTGGGACGAGGGGCTCCTACGAGCAGTACTTC. Amino acid sequence: CASIPAGTRGSYEQYF.

The rearrangement links TRBV2 to TRBJ1-2; TRBD1 might be the D (5 bases). CDR3 length equals 13 residues. The germline CDR1 and CDR2 sequences are SNHLY and FYNNEI. Trimming shortened V by 5 bases and J by 3 bases, and 10 bases separated the two germline ends. The chain's CDR3 is CASSTRGHYGYTF. The CDR3 DNA reads as TGTGCCAGCAGTACCCGGGGCCACTATGGCTACACCTTC.

The chain joins TRBV6-5 to TRBJ1-2; TRBD1 aligns across 10 bases. The J segment lost 0 bases and the V segment lost 4 bases, leaving 2 bases of the junction unmatched. The CDR3 is made up of 15 amino acids. Per germline, CDR1 MNHEY and CDR2 SVGAGI. CDR3 DNA sequence: TGTGCCAGCAGTTTTGACAGGGGGCCTAACTATGGCTACACCTTC. It yields the protein CASSFDRGPNYGYTF.

The V and J genes are TRBV7-9 and TRBJ1-6; D unresolved. Germline CDR1 is SEHNR and CDR2 is FQNEAQ (reference sequence). Trimming stripped 4 bases from V and 7 bases from J, with 8 bases between. This CDR3 contains 13 residues. DNA of the CDR3: TGTGCCAGCAGCTCCGACTTGAATTCACCCCTCCACTTT. This gives the protein CASSSDLNSPLHF.

The chain combines TRBV29-1 with TRBJ1-2; possible D gene TRBD1, 5 bases. Germline CDR1 reads SQVTM; CDR2 reads ANQGSEA. The length of the CDR3 is 12 residues. V dropped 7 bases and J dropped 2 bases, with 11 bases sitting between them. CDR3 amino acids: CSAGPDNYGYTF. CDR3 in DNA: TGCAGCGCAGGGCCGGACAACTATGGCTACACCTTC.

The V and J genes are TRBV7-9 and TRBJ1-2; 11 bases map to TRBD1. The CDR3 runs 15 residues. The junction had 3 bases not matched to a gene; V was cut back by 1 base and J by 5 bases. CDR1 and CDR2 (germline): SEHNR, FQNEAQ (reference sequence). CDR3 coding DNA: TGTGCCAGCAGCTTAGGGACAGGGGGCGCGTATGGCTACACCTTC. Translating gives CASSLGTGGAYGYTF.

This chain connects TRBV3-1 (or the pseudogene TRBV3-2) to TRBJ2-7; the D is unclear. Between the trimmed V and J ends, which lost 1 base and 6 bases, there was a span of 7 bases. From germline, CDR1 is LGHDT and CDR2 YNNKEL (reference sequence). The CDR3 is 12 residues long. The DNA of the CDR3 is TGTGCCAGCAGCCAAGCCGATGGCGAGCAGTACTTC. Translation: CASSQADGEQYF.

This chain links TRBV24-1 with TRBJ2-3; 9 bases line up with TRBD1. This CDR3 region has 16 residues. V lost 4 bases and J lost 2; bases outside the gene matches: 6. CDR1 is KGHDR, CDR2 SFDVKD, per germline. The CDR3 region has the DNA TGTGCCACCAGTGACCCGGGACAGGGATCCACAGATACGCAGTATTTT. Its protein is CATSDPGQGSTDTQYF.

This chain joins TRBV11-2 and TRBJ2-7, with 9 bases aligning to TRBD1. Germline loops: CDR1 SGHAT, CDR2 FQNNGV. The CDR3 runs 15 residues. J gave up 7 bases and V 5 bases, and 12 bases lay outside the gene matches. The CDR3 region is CASSAGGQGFGEQYF. The CDR3, as DNA: TGTGCCAGCAGCGCAGGGGGACAGGGCTTCGGGGAGCAGTACTTC. The entire variable domain, with the rest obtained from reference TRBV11-2 and TRBJ2-7, is as follows: EAGVAQSPRYKIIEKRQSVAFWCNPISGHATLYWYQQILGQGPKLLIQFQNNGVVDDSQLPKDRFSAERLKGVDSTLKIQPAKLEDSAVYLCASSAGGQGFGEQYFGPGTRLTVT.

This clone occurred a few times. The V gene is TRBV29-1, the J gene TRBJ1-2; TRBD1 matches 7 bases. CDR3 length: 12 residues. V was pared by 7 bases and J by 7 bases, with 9 bases of the junction left unmatched. The germline V gene has CDR1 SQVTM and CDR2 ANQGSEA. The CDR3 sequence is CSAPTGTGGYTF. CDR3 DNA sequence: TGCAGCGCTCCGACAGGGACCGGTGGCTACACCTTC.

The chain links TRBV6-2 or TRBV6-3 to TRBJ2-7; 7 nucleotides agree with TRBD2. Germline trimming cut 3 bases from V and 4 bases from J; bases unmatched to any gene: 6. Germline V gene sequence: CDR1 MNHEY, CDR2 SVGEGT. The CDR3 has 14 amino acids. CDR3 sequence: CASSYGRGSYEQYF. CDR3 bases: TGTGCCAGCAGTTATGGGAGGGGTTCGTACGAGCAGTACTTC.